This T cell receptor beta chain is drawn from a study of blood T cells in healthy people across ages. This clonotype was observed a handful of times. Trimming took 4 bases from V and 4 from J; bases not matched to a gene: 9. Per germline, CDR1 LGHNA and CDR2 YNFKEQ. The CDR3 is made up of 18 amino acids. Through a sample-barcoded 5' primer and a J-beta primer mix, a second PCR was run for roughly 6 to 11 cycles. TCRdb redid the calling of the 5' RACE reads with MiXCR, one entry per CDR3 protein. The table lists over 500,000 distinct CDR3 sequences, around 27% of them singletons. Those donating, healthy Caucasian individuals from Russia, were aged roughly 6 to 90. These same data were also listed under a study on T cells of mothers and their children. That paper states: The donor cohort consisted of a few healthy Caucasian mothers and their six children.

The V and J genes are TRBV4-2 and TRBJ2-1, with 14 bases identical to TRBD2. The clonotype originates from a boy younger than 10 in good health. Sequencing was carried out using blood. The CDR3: CASSRDRLAGGIYNEQFF. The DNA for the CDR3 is TGTGCCAGCAGCCGAGATAGACTAGCGGGAGGGATATACAATGAGCAGTTCTTC.